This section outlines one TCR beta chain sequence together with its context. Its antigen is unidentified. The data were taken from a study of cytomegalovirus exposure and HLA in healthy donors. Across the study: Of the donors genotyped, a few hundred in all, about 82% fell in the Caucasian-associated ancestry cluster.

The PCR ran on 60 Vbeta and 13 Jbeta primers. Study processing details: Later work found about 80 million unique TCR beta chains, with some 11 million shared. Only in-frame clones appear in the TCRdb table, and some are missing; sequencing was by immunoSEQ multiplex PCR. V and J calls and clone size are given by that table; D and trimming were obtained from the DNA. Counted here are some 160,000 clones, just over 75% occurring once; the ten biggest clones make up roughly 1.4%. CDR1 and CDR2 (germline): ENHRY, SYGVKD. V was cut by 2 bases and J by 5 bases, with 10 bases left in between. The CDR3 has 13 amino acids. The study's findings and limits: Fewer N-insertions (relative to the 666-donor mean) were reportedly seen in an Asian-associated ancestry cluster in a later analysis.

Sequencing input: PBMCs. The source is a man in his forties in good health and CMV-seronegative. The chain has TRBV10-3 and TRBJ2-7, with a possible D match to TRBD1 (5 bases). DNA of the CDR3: TGTGCCATCAGTGAGACAGGAGTGGACGAGCAGTACTTC. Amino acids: CAISETGVDEQYF.